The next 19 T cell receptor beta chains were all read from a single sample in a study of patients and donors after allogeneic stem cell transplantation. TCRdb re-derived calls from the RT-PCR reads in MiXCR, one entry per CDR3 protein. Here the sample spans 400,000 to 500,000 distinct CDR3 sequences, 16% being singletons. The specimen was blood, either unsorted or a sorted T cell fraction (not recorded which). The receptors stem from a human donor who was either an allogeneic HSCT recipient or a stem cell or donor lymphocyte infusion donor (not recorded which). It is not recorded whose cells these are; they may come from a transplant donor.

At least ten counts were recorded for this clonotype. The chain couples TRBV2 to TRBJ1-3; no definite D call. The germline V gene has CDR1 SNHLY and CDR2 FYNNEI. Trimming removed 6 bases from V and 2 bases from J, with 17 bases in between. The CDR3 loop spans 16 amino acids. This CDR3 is CASSAENLGAGNTIYF. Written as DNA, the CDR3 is TGTGCCAGCAGCGCCGAGAACCTAGGAGCTGGAAACACCATATATTTT.

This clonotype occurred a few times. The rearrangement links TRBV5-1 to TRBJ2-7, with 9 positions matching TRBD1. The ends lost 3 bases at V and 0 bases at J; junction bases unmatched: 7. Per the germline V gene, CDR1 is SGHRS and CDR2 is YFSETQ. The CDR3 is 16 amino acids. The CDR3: CASSWTGAVGSYEQYF. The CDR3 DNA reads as TGCGCCAGCAGCTGGACAGGGGCGGTGGGCTCCTACGAGCAGTACTTC. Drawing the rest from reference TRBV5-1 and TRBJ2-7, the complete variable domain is KAGVTQTPRYLIKTRGQQVTLSCSPISGHRSVSWYQQTPGQGLQFLFEYFSETQRNKGNFPGRFSGRQFSNSRSEMNVSTLELGDSALYLCASSWTGAVGSYEQYFGPGTRLTVT.

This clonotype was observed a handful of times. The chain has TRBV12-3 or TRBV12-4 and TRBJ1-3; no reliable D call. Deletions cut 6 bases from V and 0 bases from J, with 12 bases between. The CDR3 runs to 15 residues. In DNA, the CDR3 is TGTGCCAGCAGCATTGACACCCGCTCTGGAAACACCATATATTTT. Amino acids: CASSIDTRSGNTIYF.

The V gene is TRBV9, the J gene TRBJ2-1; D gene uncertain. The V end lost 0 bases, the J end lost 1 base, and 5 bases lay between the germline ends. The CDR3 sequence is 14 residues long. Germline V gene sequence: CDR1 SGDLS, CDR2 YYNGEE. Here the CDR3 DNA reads TGTGCCAGCAGCGTAGATCGTTCCTACAATGAGCAGTTCTTC. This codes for CASSVDRSYNEQFF.

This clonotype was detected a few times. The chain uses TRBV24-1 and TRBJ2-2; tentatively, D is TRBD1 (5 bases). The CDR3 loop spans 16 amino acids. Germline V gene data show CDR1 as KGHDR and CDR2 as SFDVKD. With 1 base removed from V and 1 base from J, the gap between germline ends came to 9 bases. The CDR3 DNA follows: TGTGCCACCAGTGATTTCGGGCAGGGGAACACCGGGGAGCTGTTTTTT. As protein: CATSDFGQGNTGELFF.

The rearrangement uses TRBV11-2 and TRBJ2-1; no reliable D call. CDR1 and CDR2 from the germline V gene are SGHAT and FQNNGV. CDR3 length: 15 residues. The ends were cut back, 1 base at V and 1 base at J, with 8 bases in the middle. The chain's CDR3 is CASSLVWGSYNEQFF. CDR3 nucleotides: TGTGCCAGCAGCTTAGTTTGGGGATCCTACAATGAGCAGTTCTTC.

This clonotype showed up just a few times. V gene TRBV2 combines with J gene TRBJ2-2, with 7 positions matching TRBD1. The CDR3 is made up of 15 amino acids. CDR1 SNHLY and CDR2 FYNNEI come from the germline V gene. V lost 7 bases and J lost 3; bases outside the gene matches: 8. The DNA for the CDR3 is TGTGCCAGCATCGTCGACAGGGCCTACACCGGGGAGCTGTTTTTT. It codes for CASIVDRAYTGELFF.

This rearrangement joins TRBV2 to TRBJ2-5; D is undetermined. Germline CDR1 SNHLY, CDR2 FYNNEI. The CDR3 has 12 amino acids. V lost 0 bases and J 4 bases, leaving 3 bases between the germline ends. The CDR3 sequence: CASSEAAETQYF. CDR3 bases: TGTGCCAGCAGTGAAGCAGCAGAGACCCAGTACTTC.

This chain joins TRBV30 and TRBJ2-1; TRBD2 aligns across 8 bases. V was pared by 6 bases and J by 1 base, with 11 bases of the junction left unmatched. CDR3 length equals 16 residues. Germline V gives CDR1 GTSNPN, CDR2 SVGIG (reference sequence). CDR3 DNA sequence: TGTGCCTGCATGCAAGGGGCGGGGGGTTCCTACAATGAGCAGTTCTTC. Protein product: CACMQGAGGSYNEQFF. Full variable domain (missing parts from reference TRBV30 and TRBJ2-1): SQTIHQWPATLVQPVGSPLSLECTVEGTSNPNLYWYRQAAGRGLQLLFYSVGIGQISSEVPQNLSASRPQDRQFILSSKKLLLSDSGFYLCACMQGAGGSYNEQFFGPGTRLTVL.

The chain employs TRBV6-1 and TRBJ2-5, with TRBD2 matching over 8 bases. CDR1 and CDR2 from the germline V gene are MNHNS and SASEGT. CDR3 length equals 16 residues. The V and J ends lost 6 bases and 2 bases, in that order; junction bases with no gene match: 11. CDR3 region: CASSPTAGGPQETQYF. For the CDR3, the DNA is TGTGCCAGCAGCCCCACGGCGGGGGGACCACAAGAGACCCAGTACTTC.

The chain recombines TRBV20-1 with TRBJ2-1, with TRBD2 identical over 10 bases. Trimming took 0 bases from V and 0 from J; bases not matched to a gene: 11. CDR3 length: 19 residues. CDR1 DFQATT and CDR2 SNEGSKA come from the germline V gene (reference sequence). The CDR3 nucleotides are TGCAGTGCTAGAGATGGGAGCGGGAGGGCCAGGAGCTCCTACAATGAGCAGTTCTTC. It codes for CSARDGSGRARSSYNEQFF.

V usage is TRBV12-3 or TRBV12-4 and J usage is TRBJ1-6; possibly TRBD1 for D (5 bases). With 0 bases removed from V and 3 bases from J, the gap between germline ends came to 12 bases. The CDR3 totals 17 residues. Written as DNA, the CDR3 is TGTGCCAGCAGTTTAGCGAGGGGACGCCACTATAATTCACCCCTCCACTTT. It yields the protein CASSLARGRHYNSPLHF.

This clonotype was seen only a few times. The DNA for the CDR3 is TGTGCCAGCAGCCAACTGCTAGCGGGGGGGGGAGAGACCCAGTACTTC. Translated, it gives CASSQLLAGGGETQYF. The V and J genes are TRBV3-1 and TRBJ2-5, with 12 bases identical to TRBD2. This CDR3 is 16 amino acids long. Trimming at V came to 2 bases and at J to 4 bases, leaving 5 bases not matched to a gene. CDR1 and CDR2 from the germline V gene are LGHDT and YNNKEL (reference sequence).

The CDR3 is CASSHRLNSPLHF. The CDR3 DNA is TGTGCCAGCAGTCATAGACTTAATTCACCCCTCCACTTT. The chain links TRBV27 to TRBJ1-6; D is undetermined. V lost 5 bases to trimming and J lost 6 bases, with 8 bases between them. The CDR3 is made up of 13 amino acids. Germline-derived CDR1 and CDR2 are MNHEY and SMNVEV (reference sequence).

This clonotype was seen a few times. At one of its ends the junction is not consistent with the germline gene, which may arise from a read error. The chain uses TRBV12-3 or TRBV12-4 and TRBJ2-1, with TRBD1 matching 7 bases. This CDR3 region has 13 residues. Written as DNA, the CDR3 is TGTGCCAGCAGTGTAACCTCGCGGACAGGTCGGCTCTTC. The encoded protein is CASSVTSRTGRLF.

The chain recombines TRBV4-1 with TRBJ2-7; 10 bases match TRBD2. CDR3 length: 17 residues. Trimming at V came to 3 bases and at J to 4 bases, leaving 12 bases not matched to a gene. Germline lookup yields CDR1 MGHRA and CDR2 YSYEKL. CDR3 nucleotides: TGCGCCAGCAGCCAGGACCCGCTAGCGGGAGCTGGTTACGAGCAGTACTTC. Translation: CASSQDPLAGAGYEQYF.

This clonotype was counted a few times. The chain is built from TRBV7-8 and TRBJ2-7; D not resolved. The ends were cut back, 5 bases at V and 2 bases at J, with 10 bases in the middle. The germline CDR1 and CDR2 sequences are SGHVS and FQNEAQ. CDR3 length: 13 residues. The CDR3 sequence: CASSLNTAYEQYF. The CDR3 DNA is TGTGCCAGCAGCCTAAACACAGCCTACGAGCAGTACTTC.

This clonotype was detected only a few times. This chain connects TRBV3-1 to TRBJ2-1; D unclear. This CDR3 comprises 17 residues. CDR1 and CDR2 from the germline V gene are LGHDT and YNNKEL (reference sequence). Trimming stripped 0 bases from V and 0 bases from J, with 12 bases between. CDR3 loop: CASSQEASRSSYNEQFF. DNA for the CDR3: TGTGCCAGCAGCCAAGAAGCTTCGAGGAGCTCCTACAATGAGCAGTTCTTC.

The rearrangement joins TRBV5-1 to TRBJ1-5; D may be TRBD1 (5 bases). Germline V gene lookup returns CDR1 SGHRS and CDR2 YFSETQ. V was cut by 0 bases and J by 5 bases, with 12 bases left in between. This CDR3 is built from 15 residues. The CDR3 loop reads CASSLAGGADQPQHF. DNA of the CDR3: TGCGCCAGCAGCTTGGCCGGTGGGGCGGATCAGCCCCAGCATTTT.